A single sample is the source of the 22 T cell receptor beta chains below, sequenced in a study of shared T cell receptors in the human thymus. The repertoire was sequenced with immunoSEQ multiplex PCR; TCRdb's copy has only in-frame clones and lacks some. The data hold hundreds of thousands of clones, with around 78% observed a single time. The same specimen was also included in a second study, on human thymus T cells.

The sequenced sample was thymocytes. The source is a boy in the first two years of life with a congenital heart defect.

The V call is TRBV10-3, the J call TRBJ2-5; D is possibly TRBD1 (6 bases). Between the trimmed V and J ends, which lost 10 bases and 5 bases, there was a span of 14 bases. The CDR3 consists of 12 residues. Per the germline V gene, CDR1 is ENHRY and CDR2 is SYGVKD. The CDR3 spells CASRATGETQYF. In nucleotides, the CDR3 is TGTGCCAGCCGGGCCACAGGGGAGACCCAGTACTTC.

This chain joins TRBV15 and TRBJ2-2; 10 bases are a match to TRBD2. The CDR3 is 18 residues long. Per the germline V gene, CDR1 is LNHNV and CDR2 is YYDKDF (reference sequence). J gave up 3 bases and V 1 base, and 8 bases lay outside the gene matches. Here the CDR3 reads CATSRGRPSGSHTGELFF. The CDR3 nucleotides read TGTGCCACCAGCAGAGGGCGTCCTAGCGGGAGCCACACCGGGGAGCTGTTTTTT.

The chain has TRBV6-5 and TRBJ2-7; 8 positions agree with TRBD1. The CDR3 loop spans 15 amino acids. With V trimmed by 5 bases and J by 2 bases, 8 bases remained unmatched. Germline V gene sequence: CDR1 MNHEY, CDR2 SVGAGI. CDR3 in amino acids: CASSLTGVGAYEQYF. The CDR3 nucleotides read TGTGCCAGCAGTCTGACAGGGGTCGGGGCCTACGAGCAGTACTTC.

The genes are TRBV4-2 and TRBJ2-7; 8 bases line up with TRBD2. The CDR3 consists of 16 residues. The V segment lost 3 bases and the J segment 0 bases; nucleotides outside the gene matches: 7. Germline V gene lookup returns CDR1 LGHNA and CDR2 YNFKEQ. CDR3: CASSHHTSGSSYEQYF. The CDR3 bases are TGTGCCAGCAGCCACCACACCAGCGGGAGCTCCTACGAGCAGTACTTC.

This chain connects TRBV11-2 to TRBJ2-1, with TRBD2 matching 7 bases. This CDR3 region has 13 residues. In germline, CDR1 is SGHAT, CDR2 FQNNGV. The J segment lost 9 bases and the V segment lost 1 base, leaving 3 bases of the junction unmatched. The CDR3 region has the DNA TGTGCCAGCAGCTTAGGACTAGCTGGTGAGCAGTTCTTC. Its translation: CASSLGLAGEQFF.

The V and J genes are TRBV10-1 and TRBJ2-3; D might be TRBD2 (5 bases). Looked up from germline, CDR1 is WNHNN and CDR2 is SYGVQD (reference sequence). The CDR3 contains 15 residues. With 2 bases removed from V and 2 bases from J, the gap between germline ends came to 11 bases. The CDR3 sequence: CASSEGKRTTDTQYF. The CDR3 nucleotides are TGCGCCAGCAGTGAGGGTAAGCGGACCACAGATACGCAGTATTTT.

This rearrangement joins TRBV10-3 to TRBJ2-7; a weak D match, TRBD2 (7 bases). V dropped 11 bases and J dropped 3 bases, with 14 bases sitting between them. This CDR3 is built from 12 residues. Germline CDR1 is ENHRY and CDR2 is SYGVKD. The CDR3 DNA reads as TGTGCCCTAGGGGGGGCATTCTACGAGCAGTACTTC. Translation: CALGGAFYEQYF.

In DNA, the CDR3 is TGTGCCAGCTCACCGGGACTACTGTACAATGAGCAGTTCTTC. Translated, it gives CASSPGLLYNEQFF. The chain is built from TRBV18 and TRBJ2-1, with 7 positions matching TRBD2. This CDR3 has 14 amino acids. Per the germline V gene, CDR1 is KGHSH and CDR2 is LQKENI. The V and J ends lost 3 bases and 4 bases, in that order; junction bases with no gene match: 3.

The count of this clone is one. The rearrangement joins TRBV5-6 to TRBJ1-2; D unclear. Germline V gene sequence: CDR1 SGHDT, CDR2 YYEEEE. CDR3 size: 16 residues. Trimming removed 1 base from V and 11 bases from J, with 24 bases in between. CDR3 protein: CASSLYLRRQGGRYTF. Written as DNA, the CDR3 is TGTGCCAGCAGCTTGTATCTGAGGAGGCAAGGAGGGAGGTACACCTTC.

The genes are TRBV27 and TRBJ2-7, with 7 positions matching TRBD1. J gave up 4 bases and V 3 bases, and 9 bases lay outside the gene matches. The CDR3 runs to 15 residues. Germline V gene sequence: CDR1 MNHEY, CDR2 SMNVEV (reference sequence). CDR3 sequence reads: CASSLRDSLSYEQYF. The CDR3 nucleotides are TGTGCCAGCAGTTTGAGGGACAGCCTATCTTACGAGCAGTACTTC.

In DNA form, the CDR3 reads TGTGCCAGCAGCTTCACGCTAGCGGGAGACAATGAGCAGTTCTTC. It is translated as CASSFTLAGDNEQFF. The gene calls are TRBV5-4 and TRBJ2-1; TRBD2 matches at 10 bases. This CDR3 is built from 15 residues. Germline V lookup: CDR1 SGHNT, CDR2 YYREEE (reference sequence). V shed 2 bases and J 5 bases; nucleotides not matched to a gene: 4.

This clone was counted between two and nine times. V usage is TRBV4-2 and J usage is TRBJ2-1; possible D gene TRBD2, 5 bases. CDR3 size: 14 residues. Germline V gene lookup returns CDR1 LGHNA and CDR2 YNFKEQ. V lost 1 base, J lost 8 bases, and 12 bases lay in between. The CDR3, as DNA: TGTGCCAGCAGCCAAGCCGGGCGGCGGGATGAGCAGTTCTTC. Its protein is CASSQAGRRDEQFF.

The chain links TRBV7-8 to TRBJ1-2; D not resolved. The CDR3 has 12 amino acids. V dropped 5 bases and J dropped 6 bases, with 10 bases sitting between them. CDR1 is SGHVS and CDR2 is FQNEAQ in the germline V gene. The chain's CDR3 is CASSLEGDGYTF. DNA for the CDR3: TGTGCCAGCAGCCTTGAGGGTGATGGCTACACCTTC.

V is TRBV6-4 and J is TRBJ2-7, with 9 nucleotides matching TRBD1. The CDR3 extends over 16 amino acids. Unmatched junction bases numbered 10, after V lost 6 bases and J lost 1 base. Germline V gene lookup returns CDR1 MRHNA and CDR2 SNTAGT. The CDR3 nucleotides read TGTGCCAGCAGCAGCCCAAGACAGGGGGAGTCCTACGAGCAGTACTTC. It codes for CASSSPRQGESYEQYF.

The chain joins TRBV28 to TRBJ2-3; D is unclear. The V end was cut by 7 bases, the J end by 6 bases, with 17 bases between. The CDR3 contains 14 residues. Germline assignment: CDR1 MDHEN and CDR2 SYDVKM. The chain's CDR3 is CASNESSKRDTQYF. In DNA, the CDR3 is TGTGCCAGCAACGAATCCTCAAAGAGGGATACGCAGTATTTT.

The J gene is TRBJ2-5, the V gene TRBV5-1; D is possibly TRBD2 (7 bases). This CDR3 is built from 17 residues. Germline-derived CDR1 and CDR2 are SGHRS and YFSETQ. V dropped 0 bases and J dropped 5 bases, with 20 bases sitting between them. CDR3 bases: TGCGCCAGCAGCTTGGCGGGGGGCGGGAGCACCGGGGAGACCCAGTACTTC. It is translated as CASSLAGGGSTGETQYF.

This chain links TRBV19 with TRBJ2-7; 9 bases fit TRBD1. The V and J ends lost 3 bases and 0 bases, in that order; junction bases with no gene match: 3. Germline lookup yields CDR1 LNHDA and CDR2 SQIVND (reference sequence). The CDR3 sequence is 15 residues long. For the CDR3, the DNA is TGTGCCAGTAGTATCGGGGACAGGGCCTCCTACGAGCAGTACTTC. Translation gives CASSIGDRASYEQYF.

The V and J genes are TRBV25-1 and TRBJ2-3, with 7 bases fitting TRBD2. The length of the CDR3 is 16 residues. The germline CDR1 and CDR2 sequences are MGHDK and SYGVNS. The J segment lost 3 bases and the V segment lost 5 bases, leaving 11 bases of the junction unmatched. The CDR3 DNA sequence: TGTGCCAGCAGTCAACAACCGGGACTAAGGACAGATACGCAGTATTTT. This codes for CASSQQPGLRTDTQYF.

This chain joins TRBV9 and TRBJ2-7; 10 bases fit TRBD2. The CDR3 totals 15 residues. V gave up 3 bases and J gave up 3 bases; unmatched junction bases: 6. The V gene's germline CDR1 is SGDLS and CDR2 YYNGEE. CDR3 amino acids: CASSDRTSGDYEQYF. The CDR3 DNA is TGTGCCAGCAGCGACAGGACTAGCGGTGACTACGAGCAGTACTTC. Combining the CDR3 with reference TRBV9 and TRBJ2-7 gives the whole variable domain DSGVTQTPKHLITATGQRVTLRCSPRSGDLSVYWYQQSLDQGLQFLIQYYNGEERAKGNILERFSAQQFPDLHSELNLSSLELGDSALYFCASSDRTSGDYEQYFGPGTRLTVT.

V gene TRBV19 combines with J gene TRBJ2-5; the match to TRBD2 covers 9 bases. V lost 6 bases and J lost 4; bases outside the gene matches: 12. The germline V gene has CDR1 LNHDA and CDR2 SQIVND (reference sequence). The CDR3 sequence is 16 residues long. CDR3 sequence (DNA): TGTGCCAGTAGCCGCGGGGCGGGAGGGGTTCGAGAGACCCAGTACTTC. Translation: CASSRGAGGVRETQYF.

The V call is TRBV6-1, the J call TRBJ2-3; 13 nucleotides line up with TRBD2. The CDR3 contains 22 residues. Germline CDR1 MNHNS, CDR2 SASEGT. V lost 2 bases, J lost 0 bases, and 17 bases stayed unmatched. Here the CDR3 reads CASSERGDTLTSGRRSTDTQYF. The CDR3 DNA sequence: TGTGCCAGCAGTGAAAGGGGGGACACTCTGACTAGCGGGAGGAGGAGCACAGATACGCAGTATTTT.

The chain has TRBV5-1 and TRBJ2-7, with 9 bases identical to TRBD1. The germline gives CDR1 SGHRS, CDR2 YFSETQ. The CDR3 covers 15 residues. V was pared by 0 bases and J by 4 bases, with 5 bases of the junction left unmatched. The CDR3 here is CASSLGTGESYEQYF. The CDR3 DNA is TGCGCCAGCAGCTTGGGGACAGGGGAAAGTTACGAGCAGTACTTC.